A single sample is the source of the 6 T cell receptor beta chains below, sequenced in a study of blood T cell repertoires in COVID-19. Using immunoSEQ multiplex PCR, the repertoire was profiled, and TCRdb retains in-frame clones only, with some absent. The sample shows 200,000 to 250,000 clones, less than 90% of them seen only once. Sequencing was performed on peripheral blood. The source is a woman of 80 years or more with active or convalescent COVID-19.

The V gene is TRBV2, the J gene TRBJ2-5, with 9 bases fitting TRBD2. Germline CDR1 SNHLY, CDR2 FYNNEI. V was clipped by 3 bases and J by 1 base; unmatched bases: 9. This CDR3 comprises 17 residues. This chain's CDR3 is CASSEVSGGGGQETQYF. As DNA, the CDR3 is TGTGCCAGCAGTGAGGTCTCTGGCGGGGGGGGCCAAGAGACCCAGTACTTC.

The V gene is TRBV28, the J gene TRBJ1-5, with 10 nucleotides matching TRBD1. In germline, CDR1 is MDHEN, CDR2 SYDVKM. CDR3 length: 15 amino acids. The V and J ends lost 5 bases and 7 bases, in that order; junction bases with no gene match: 8. CDR3 DNA sequence: TGTGCCAGCAGTCCGCAGGGACAGGGGAACCAGCCCCAGCATTTT. Its translation is CASSPQGQGNQPQHF.

This clone was recorded a few times. V and J are TRBV5-1 and TRBJ2-2, with 14 bases aligning to TRBD2. V lost 4 bases to trimming and J lost 5 bases; unmatched junction nucleotides: 4. The CDR3 loop spans 16 amino acids. The V gene's germline CDR1 is SGHRS and CDR2 YFSETQ. The CDR3, as DNA: TGCGCCAGCAGCACGGGACTAGCGGGAGTTACCGGGGAGCTGTTTTTT. Translation: CASSTGLAGVTGELFF.

The chain combines TRBV6-5 with TRBJ2-1; 13 nucleotides align to TRBD2. The CDR3 is 15 amino acids. The germline V gene encodes CDR1 MNHEY and CDR2 SVGAGI. The V gene end was trimmed by 4 bases and the J gene end by 7 bases; junction bases not matched to a gene: 4. The CDR3 sequence: CASSSGLAGNNEQFF. The CDR3 bases are TGTGCCAGCAGTTCGGGACTAGCGGGAAATAATGAGCAGTTCTTC.

V gene TRBV28 combines with J gene TRBJ1-5, with 8 bases lining up with TRBD1. The J segment lost 5 bases and the V segment lost 1 base, leaving 10 bases of the junction unmatched. The CDR3 totals 17 residues. Germline V gene data show CDR1 as MDHEN and CDR2 as SYDVKM. The CDR3 bases are TGTGCCAGCAGTTTATCGGCCCAGGGGGCGAGGGATCAGCCCCAGCATTTT. Protein product: CASSLSAQGARDQPQHF.

The CDR3 is CASSLSGDSTDTQYF. The CDR3 nucleotides are TGTGCCAGCAGCTTATCAGGTGATTCCACAGATACGCAGTATTTT. The chain recombines TRBV7-9 with TRBJ2-3; D ambiguous. The CDR3 sequence is 15 residues long. V was clipped by 2 bases and J by 2 bases, with 11 bases between them. CDR1 is SEHNR and CDR2 is FQNEAQ in the germline V gene (reference sequence).